This TCR beta chain was identified in a study of human T cells and chemical hapten exposure listed by TCRdb under 2021. About the investigation overall: For sensitization, 2% DPC in acetone was applied to a roughly 2 cm by roughly 2 cm area of upper inner arm skin. Throughout the approximately 23-week study period, patients were also given weekly therapeutic DPC doses on the scalp. Patch testing on the upper back used Finn chambers containing 0.01% DPC, with scoring done after 6 days according to International Contact Dermatitis Research Group standards. The mostly female patient cohort included alopecia areata with under or over 50% scalp involvement, alopecia totalis and alopecia universalis. The libraries were sequenced as a pool, and the TCR yield per sample differed mostly because of small variations in library volumes within the pool. Peripheral blood TCR repertoire changes were tracked in vivo in alopecia patients during primary and secondary sensitization to the hapten diphenylcyclopropenone (DPC). Blood samples were taken from patients before sensitization (week 0) and at 2, 6 and about 24 weeks after DPC sensitization. Twenty-nine alopecia patients gave blood for TCR sequencing at one to four time points (pre-sensitization, 2, 6 and 24 weeks). General conclusions and limits of the study: Expanded TCRs formed significantly more large CDR3 similarity clusters than pre-sensitization or healthy control sets, consistent with antigen-driven responses. Repeated subsampling changed both the strength of the expansion versus patch-test correlation and the threshold at which the correlation became significant. Because all patients had alopecia, a presumed autoimmune disease, the immune response of the patients might differ from that of healthy individuals. The number of PT1 expanded TCRs positively correlated with patch test score, significant at thresholds 8, 16 and 32 but not 4. DPC sensitization did not change how many TCRs were above 1 in 1000 frequency, and no evidence was found of alterations in global repertoire structure.

Reading the label with the study, this specimen's time point is: patch test 1, 2 weeks after DPC sensitization. The intended sense of this specimen's treatment or condition label: therapeutic diphenylcyclopropenone sensitization with weekly scalp DPC. At each patch-test visit, blood was drawn before the patch test was applied. Eligible patients were aged 18 to 70, diagnosed with alopecia, deemed suitable for DPC therapy, and excluded if pregnant. Unfractionated whole blood was collected in Tempus Blood RNA tubes, and total RNA was extracted from that blood. Libraries were prepared through RACE. The sequencer listed for this sample is NextSeq 500. Library preparation attached unique molecular identifiers to individual cDNA molecules for quantitative, reproducible TCR counting. Both TCR alpha and TCR beta chains were sequenced from each blood RNA sample. Under the source paper's analysis protocol: Samples had a median of approximately 93,000 TCRs, with a range from about 23,224 to 750,000. V, J and CDR3 annotation of the TCR reads was carried out using the Decombinator software suite. For the PS versus PT1 abundance plots, all samples were subsampled to the same number of TCRs (28,000). TCRs were defined as expanded if absent before sensitization and observed at least eight times at the 2-week time point. The public reads were run again by TCRdb, first through fastp at Q25 and then through MiXCR, and only productive beta chains were kept. Each CDR3 protein appears once, grouped with its most common genes and DNA. The V and J calls here are based on TCRdb, not the publication. In this sample the table shows 300,000 to 450,000 distinct CDR3 sequences, about 4.4% of which occur a single time. The ten top clones hold under 3% of the sample.

V and J are truncated by 6 bases and 8 bases respectively, leaving an intervening sequence of 16 bases. Inclusive of the bounding cysteine and phenylalanine, the CDR3 is 13 residues long. The only DNA kept is the CDR3, 39 bases in frame from the first base. Per the germline V gene, ENHRY is the CDR1 and SYGVKD is the CDR2. This clonotype was observed a handful of times. Its antigen is currently not known. No base qualities exist here, and no much larger clone lies one base off it. Sequenced material: whole blood, taken in connection with sensitization to the hapten diphenylcyclopropenone (DPC). The sequence came from a woman aged 50 to 65 with alopecia areata. Some clones in this sample may be carry-over from other donors' samples. The chain links TRBV10-3 with TRBJ1-2; the D gene is possibly TRBD1, with 6 bases matching. The sequence in DNA is TGTGCCATCAGCCTAACGGCAGGGGCCGGCTACACCTTC. Its translation is CAISLTAGAGYTF.